Below are 15 T cell receptor beta chains sequenced from a single sample in a study of post-analysis software for immune sequencing data. Regarding the study as a whole: Relative to controls, patients had several TRBV segments at higher frequency, with TRBV5-6, TRBV5-1 and TRBV20-1 among these.

These receptors lack a known antigen. Prepared TCR beta cDNA libraries contained unique molecular identifiers. TCRdb analysed the PCR reads with MiXCR anew, one entry per CDR3 protein. The sample shows approximately 180,000 distinct CDR3 sequences, 30% of them seen only once. Material for sequencing was blood. These receptors all stem from a girl between 5 and 17 years old with multiple sclerosis.

About this clonotype itself: A much bigger clone sits one base away, suggesting this may be a read error. The V gene is TRBV28, the J gene TRBJ1-2; D is uncertain. Looked up from germline, CDR1 is MDHEN and CDR2 is SYDVKM. The CDR3 sequence is 11 residues long. V lost 4 bases to trimming and J lost 10 bases, with 10 bases between them. CDR3 bases: TGTGCCAGCAGTTCTCGTGGGGACTACACCTTC. It specifies CASSSRGDYTF.

The chain joins TRBV15 to TRBJ2-2; 9 nucleotides align to TRBD2. Germline V CDR1 and CDR2: LNHNV, YYDKDF (reference sequence). J was trimmed by 5 bases and V by 1 base; bases with no gene match: 2. The CDR3 is made up of 15 amino acids. The CDR3 DNA reads TGTGCCACCAGCAGAGTGCGGGGGGGGACCGGGGAGCTGTTTTTT. This sequence encodes CATSRVRGGTGELFF.

A remark on this clonotype: Its ends do not fully match the called genes, so a read error is possible. This chain uses TRBV12-3 or TRBV12-4 with TRBJ1-5, with D perhaps TRBD1 (6 bases). This CDR3 is 14 amino acids long. The CDR3 DNA reads as TGTGCCAGTAGTTTTGCCGGGGGCCGGCAGCCCCAGCATTTT. Residues: CASSFAGGRQPQHF.

This clonotype was detected a few times. The chain is built from TRBV20-1 and TRBJ2-3, with D maybe TRBD1 (6 bases). V shed 6 bases and J shed 2 bases, with 15 bases lying between them. The germline gives CDR1 DFQATT, CDR2 SNEGSKA (reference sequence). This CDR3 is 14 amino acids long. CDR3 nucleotides: TGCAGTGCCACTACAGGGTATTACACAGATACGCAGTATTTT. Residues: CSATTGYYTDTQYF.

The chain uses TRBV20-1 and TRBJ1-5; D may be TRBD1 (5 bases). V was pared by 4 bases and J by 0 bases, with 13 bases between. This CDR3 comprises 15 residues. Per germline, CDR1 DFQATT and CDR2 SNEGSKA (reference sequence). CDR3 amino acids: CSATRGGYSNQPQHF. The CDR3 region has the DNA TGCAGTGCTACCCGGGGGGGGTATAGCAATCAGCCCCAGCATTTT.

This clonotype was recorded many times. The gene calls are TRBV5-1 and TRBJ1-2; D is undetermined. Between the trimmed V and J ends, which lost 7 bases and 3 bases, there was a span of 7 bases. Germline V gene sequence: CDR1 SGHRS, CDR2 YFSETQ. CDR3 length equals 11 residues. In DNA form, the CDR3 reads TGCGCCAGCGGCGAGGACTATGGCTACACCTTC. It encodes CASGEDYGYTF.

Concerning this clonotype itself: Given a much more abundant clone one base away, this may be a read error. This rearrangement joins TRBV6-5 to TRBJ2-7; the D gene is possibly TRBD1 (5 bases). The germline V and J ends were trimmed by 6 bases and 3 bases, with 15 bases remaining between them. Germline CDR1 and CDR2: MNHEY and SVGAGI. The CDR3 is made up of 14 amino acids. CDR3 sequence reads: CASRFWGRDYEQYF. Written as DNA, the CDR3 is TGTGCCAGCAGGTTTTGGGGCAGAGACTACGAGCAGTACTTC.

This clonotype was counted many times. The rearrangement uses TRBV6-4 and TRBJ2-5, with D possibly being TRBD2 (5 bases). From germline, CDR1 is MRHNA and CDR2 SNTAGT. V lost 5 bases, J lost 1 base, and 11 bases lay in between. The CDR3 spans 14 residues. CDR3 sequence (DNA): TGTGCCAGCAGTCGGGAACTACCCCAAGAGACCCAGTACTTC. It specifies CASSRELPQETQYF.

This chain connects TRBV4-1 to TRBJ2-5; D unresolved. The V gene's germline CDR1 is MGHRA and CDR2 YSYEKL. Deletions cut 0 bases from V and 14 bases from J, with 13 bases between. The CDR3 has 12 amino acids. CDR3 DNA: TGCGCCAGCAGCCAAGACAGCTACAAGCAATACTTC. It translates to CASSQDSYKQYF.

This clonotype occurred a few times. The chain recombines TRBV7-8 with TRBJ1-6; tentatively, D is TRBD1 (5 bases). Germline-derived CDR1 and CDR2 are SGHVS and FQNEAQ. V lost 5 bases and J lost 8, with 25 bases in between. The CDR3 runs 18 residues. The CDR3: CASSLQDISLGLYSPLHF. CDR3 bases: TGTGCCAGCAGCCTCCAGGACATCTCTTTGGGCCTTTATTCACCCCTCCACTTT.

The genes are TRBV5-1 and TRBJ2-3; D gene unclear. The CDR3 totals 14 residues. Germline V gives CDR1 SGHRS, CDR2 YFSETQ. V was clipped by 0 bases and J by 4 bases, with 9 bases between them. CDR3 nucleotide sequence: TGCGCCAGCAGCTTGGAGGCCATCGCAGATACGCAGTATTTT. Translation gives CASSLEAIADTQYF.

This CDR3 reads CASSSGGLGTYEQYF. DNA of the CDR3: TGTGCCAGCAGTTCCGGCGGGCTTGGGACCTACGAGCAGTACTTC. The chain has TRBV6-2 or TRBV6-3 and TRBJ2-7; D might be TRBD2 (5 bases). CDR3 length equals 15 residues. CDR1 is MNHEY, CDR2 SVGEGT, per germline. Trimming removed 4 bases at V and 2 bases at J, with 15 bases between.

This clonotype was found a few times. The chain links TRBV6-6 to TRBJ1-1; possible D gene TRBD1, 6 bases. Germline CDR1 is MNHNY and CDR2 is SVGAGI (reference sequence). CDR3 length: 12 amino acids. The V end lost 7 bases, the J end lost 2 bases, and 8 bases lay between the germline ends. The CDR3 here is CASTQGNTEAFF. The CDR3 bases are TGTGCCAGCACACAGGGTAACACTGAAGCTTTCTTT.

The chain's CDR3 is CSVLPARRGSKETQYF. The CDR3 coding sequence is TGCAGTGTCCTCCCGGCCCGGCGGGGTAGTAAAGAGACCCAGTACTTC. The rearrangement links TRBV20-1 to TRBJ2-5, with D perhaps TRBD2 (6 bases). Germline V gene sequence: CDR1 DFQATT, CDR2 SNEGSKA (reference sequence). The CDR3 spans 16 residues. Trimming shortened V by 7 bases and J by 3 bases, and 24 bases separated the two germline ends.

This clonotype was observed a few times. This chain links TRBV9 with TRBJ2-7; 8 positions match TRBD2. Germline V gives CDR1 SGDLS, CDR2 YYNGEE. J was trimmed by 6 bases and V by 3 bases; bases with no gene match: 8. The length of the CDR3 is 14 residues. The CDR3: CASSGSGSSGEQYF. The CDR3 DNA is TGTGCCAGCAGCGGAAGCGGGAGTTCGGGCGAGCAGTACTTC.